Listed here are 21 T cell receptor beta chains from one sample, sequenced in a study of read filtering for tumor transcriptome and immune sequencing. Molecular barcoded adaptors covering alpha/delta and beta/gamma chains were used on roughly 400 ng RNA. TCRdb itself ran the reads through MiXCR, one entry per CDR3 protein. Of approximately 20,000 distinct CDR3 sequences listed, roughly 15% were seen once; the top ten hold more than 50%. The sample comprised a population of CD138-negative cells sorted from bone marrow. The source is a donor at least 40 years old with multiple myeloma.

In this sample, this clonotype turned up many times. The chain joins TRBV29-1 to TRBJ2-6; no definite D call. The length of the CDR3 is 13 residues. Trimming shortened V by 1 base and J by 2 bases, and 3 bases separated the two germline ends. Germline V CDR1 and CDR2: SQVTM, ANQGSEA. This chain's CDR3 is CSVEGTGANVLTF. The DNA of the CDR3 is TGCAGCGTTGAAGGTACTGGGGCCAACGTCCTGACTTTC.

This clonotype was seen repeatedly, ten times or more. The chain recombines TRBV7-9 with TRBJ1-1; no clear D gene. This CDR3 region has 14 residues. Looked up from germline, CDR1 is SEHNR and CDR2 is FQNEAQ (reference sequence). V gave up 0 bases and J gave up 0 bases, with 5 bases separating them. The CDR3 DNA reads as TGTGCCAGCAGCTTAGCACAGCTGAACACTGAAGCTTTCTTT. Translation gives CASSLAQLNTEAFF.

This clonotype was seen many times. V usage is TRBV28 and J usage is TRBJ2-7, with D unresolved. CDR1 MDHEN and CDR2 SYDVKM come from the germline V gene. This CDR3 spans 13 amino acids. V gave up 6 bases and J gave up 3 bases, with 12 bases separating them. DNA for the CDR3: TGTGCCAGCAGGTTTTCGCTCGGCTACGAGCAGTACTTC. Its translation: CASRFSLGYEQYF.

This clonotype showed up many times. The DNA of the CDR3 is TGTGCCACCAGCGGGTCGTGGACAGGGTGGTCGCGGACTGAAGCTTTCTTT. Amino acid sequence: CATSGSWTGWSRTEAFF. The chain combines TRBV15 with TRBJ1-1, with 8 bases fitting TRBD1. Germline-derived CDR1 and CDR2 are LNHNV and YYDKDF (reference sequence). The CDR3 loop spans 17 amino acids. V was pared by 5 bases and J by 5 bases, with 16 bases of the junction left unmatched.

This clonotype was found many times. The J gene is TRBJ2-5, the V gene TRBV7-8, with TRBD2 as a possible D gene (6 bases). The germline V gene has CDR1 SGHVS and CDR2 FQNEAQ. Trimming removed 2 bases from V and 5 bases from J, with 15 bases in between. This CDR3 has 15 residues. The CDR3 is CASSLMGPGGETQYF. CDR3 nucleotides: TGTGCCAGCAGCTTAATGGGACCCGGAGGGGAGACCCAGTACTTC.

This clonotype came up many times. The J gene is TRBJ2-7, the V gene TRBV5-1, with D possibly TRBD2 on 6 matching bases. The germline V gene encodes CDR1 SGHRS and CDR2 YFSETQ. The V end was cut by 3 bases, the J end by 6 bases, with 16 bases between. This CDR3 comprises 14 residues. The CDR3 sequence is CASSYTGLPSEQYF. DNA for the CDR3: TGCGCCAGCAGCTACACGGGACTCCCGAGCGAGCAGTACTTC.

This clonotype has ten or more counts. The V and J genes are TRBV29-1 and TRBJ1-2, with 7 bases lining up with TRBD1. The CDR3 has 13 residues. In germline, CDR1 is SQVTM, CDR2 ANQGSEA. The J segment lost 6 bases and the V segment lost 0 bases, leaving 4 bases of the junction unmatched. CDR3 coding DNA: TGCAGCGTTGAAGAGTCCAGGGGGGATGGCTACACCTTC. Encoded protein: CSVEESRGDGYTF.

A remark on this clonotype: A clone one base away is much larger, so this may be a read error. The V call is TRBV3-1, the J call TRBJ2-2; tentatively, D is TRBD2 (5 bases). CDR1 LGHDT and CDR2 YNNKEL come from the germline V gene (reference sequence). The V gene lost 7 bases and the J gene lost 10 bases, with 16 bases spanning the gap. The CDR3 has 13 amino acids. CDR3 nucleotides: TGTGCCAGCACCCCCGGGTGGGAGAAGGAGCTGTTTTTT. This codes for CASTPGWEKELFF.

This clonotype rates as medium-sized. The rearrangement links TRBV29-1 to TRBJ2-3, with 9 bases fitting TRBD2. Per germline, CDR1 SQVTM and CDR2 ANQGSEA. The CDR3 spans 16 residues. J was trimmed by 4 bases and V by 2 bases; bases with no gene match: 10. Here the CDR3 DNA reads TGCAGCGTTGAACCCCGGGTAGCGGGAGTTTCAGATACGCAGTATTTT. Translated: CSVEPRVAGVSDTQYF.

This chain connects TRBV29-1 to TRBJ2-1; 8 bases fit TRBD1. The junction had 7 bases not matched to a gene; V was cut back by 2 bases and J by 4 bases. This CDR3 is built from 15 residues. Per the germline V gene, CDR1 is SQVTM and CDR2 is ANQGSEA. Here the CDR3 reads CSVEIGDRSYNEQFF. In nucleotides, the CDR3 is TGCAGCGTTGAAATTGGGGACAGGTCATACAATGAGCAGTTCTTC.

To note about this clonotype: A much larger clone differs by one base, so this may be a read error. This rearrangement joins TRBV20-1 to TRBJ2-5; the match to TRBD1 covers 7 bases. With V trimmed by 5 bases and J by 4 bases, 10 bases remained unmatched. CDR1 is DFQATT and CDR2 is SNEGSKA in the germline V gene (reference sequence). The CDR3 sequence is 14 residues long. The CDR3 protein is CSAYPTGSGETQYF. Here the CDR3 DNA reads TGCAGTGCTTACCCGACAGGGTCAGGAGAGACCCAGTACTTC.

This clonotype was recorded many times. V is TRBV7-9 and J is TRBJ2-1; 13 bases match TRBD2. From germline, CDR1 is SEHNR and CDR2 FQNEAQ (reference sequence). Trimming took 3 bases from V and 8 from J; bases not matched to a gene: 10. The CDR3 is made up of 17 amino acids. CDR3 in DNA: TGTGCCAGCAGCTTCCCAATTTTCGGACTAGCGGGAGATGAGCAGTTCTTC. It codes for CASSFPIFGLAGDEQFF.

The table lists this clonotype with many counts. The J gene is TRBJ1-5, the V gene TRBV20-1; perhaps TRBD1 as D (5 bases). The V and J ends lost 6 bases and 9 bases respectively, with 18 bases between them. The V gene's germline CDR1 is DFQATT and CDR2 SNEGSKA (reference sequence). This CDR3 has 13 amino acids. The DNA for the CDR3 is TGCAGTGCCCGCCCGCAGGGACTCTCGCCCCAGCATTTT. This codes for CSARPQGLSPQHF.

This clonotype was seen many times. This chain connects TRBV6-2 or TRBV6-3 to TRBJ2-1, with a tentative D call TRBD2 (5 bases). Germline V gene data show CDR1 as MNHEY and CDR2 as SVGEGT. This CDR3 region has 14 residues. The V end was cut by 2 bases, the J end by 10 bases, with 15 bases between. The CDR3 sequence is CASSYRHWTPEQFF. CDR3 DNA: TGTGCCAGCAGTTACCGGCACTGGACTCCAGAGCAGTTCTTC.

In this sample, this clonotype turned up a few times. A read error may explain this, as a much larger clone is one base away. The chain uses TRBV29-1 and TRBJ2-3; 9 nucleotides agree with TRBD2. The length of the CDR3 is 14 residues. The germline gives CDR1 SQVTM, CDR2 ANQGSEA. The CDR3, as DNA: TGCAGCGTTGTAGCGGGAGAGGGGCCAGATACGCCGTATTTT. This codes for CSVVAGEGPDTPYF.

There are many counts of this clonotype. This rearrangement joins TRBV20-1 to TRBJ1-1; D is undetermined. V was shortened by 0 bases and J by 11 bases, with 13 bases between the two germline ends. CDR3 length: 12 residues. Germline V gives CDR1 DFQATT, CDR2 SNEGSKA (reference sequence). The CDR3 region has the DNA TGCAGTGCTAGAGACGACAACATTTGGGCTTTCTTT. It is translated as CSARDDNIWAFF.

The table lists this clonotype with many counts. V usage is TRBV2 and J usage is TRBJ2-2; weak D call: TRBD2 (5 bases). Germline CDR1 reads SNHLY; CDR2 reads FYNNEI. V was pared by 7 bases and J by 7 bases, with 16 bases between. CDR3 length: 14 residues. This CDR3 is CASKEGRVIGELFF. The DNA of the CDR3 is TGTGCCAGCAAAGAGGGCCGGGTTATCGGGGAGCTGTTTTTT.

Details on this clonotype: At one of its ends the junction is not consistent with the germline gene, which may arise from a read error. The chain has TRBV5-1 and TRBJ1-6; 10 nucleotides align to TRBD1. This CDR3 spans 15 amino acids. Germline V gene data show CDR1 as SGHRS and CDR2 as YFSETQ. This CDR3 is CASSRETGGNSPLRF. The CDR3 nucleotides read TGCGCCAGCAGCCGGGAGACAGGGGGCAATTCACCCCTCCGCTTT.

This clonotype was seen many times. The chain couples TRBV29-1 to TRBJ1-1; 9 nucleotides agree with TRBD1. Per the germline V gene, CDR1 is SQVTM and CDR2 is ANQGSEA. The CDR3 has 13 amino acids. The V segment lost 7 bases and the J segment 1 base; nucleotides outside the gene matches: 4. CDR3 protein: CSAGDRANTEAFF. In nucleotides, the CDR3 is TGCAGCGCTGGGGACAGGGCGAACACTGAAGCTTTCTTT.

The V gene is TRBV5-1, the J gene TRBJ2-1; no clear D. This CDR3 region has 12 residues. CDR1 is SGHRS, CDR2 YFSETQ, per germline. The ends were cut back, 0 bases at V and 4 bases at J, with 2 bases in the middle. The CDR3 coding sequence is TGCGCCAGCAGCTTGGAATACAATGAGCAGTTCTTC. It yields the protein CASSLEYNEQFF.

This clonotype was counted ten times or more. The chain combines TRBV3-1 with TRBJ1-1; no clear D gene. The germline V gene encodes CDR1 LGHDT and CDR2 YNNKEL (reference sequence). The CDR3 extends over 15 amino acids. Trimming took off 4 bases at V and 0 bases at J, with 12 bases between the two ends. The CDR3, as DNA: TGTGCCAGCAGCCCCGGAAACATCCTGAACACTGAAGCTTTCTTT. Translating it yields CASSPGNILNTEAFF.